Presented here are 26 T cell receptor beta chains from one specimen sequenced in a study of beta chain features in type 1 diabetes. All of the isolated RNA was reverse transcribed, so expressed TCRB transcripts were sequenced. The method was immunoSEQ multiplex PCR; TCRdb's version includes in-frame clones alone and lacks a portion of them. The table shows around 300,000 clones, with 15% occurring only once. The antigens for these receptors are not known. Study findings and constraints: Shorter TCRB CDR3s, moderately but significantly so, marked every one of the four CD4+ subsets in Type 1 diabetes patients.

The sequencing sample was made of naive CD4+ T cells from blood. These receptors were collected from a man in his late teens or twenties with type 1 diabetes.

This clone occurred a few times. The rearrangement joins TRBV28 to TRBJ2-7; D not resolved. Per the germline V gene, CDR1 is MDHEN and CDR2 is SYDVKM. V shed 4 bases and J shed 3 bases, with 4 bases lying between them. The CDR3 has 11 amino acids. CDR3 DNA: TGTGCCAGCAGTTGGAGCTACGAGCAGTACTTC. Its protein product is CASSWSYEQYF.

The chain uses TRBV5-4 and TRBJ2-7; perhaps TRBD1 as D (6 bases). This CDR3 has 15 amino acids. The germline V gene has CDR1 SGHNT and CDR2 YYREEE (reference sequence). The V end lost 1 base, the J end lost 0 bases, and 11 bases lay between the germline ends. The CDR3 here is CASSLQGTRSYEQYF. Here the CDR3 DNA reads TGTGCCAGCAGCTTGCAAGGGACACGCTCCTACGAGCAGTACTTC. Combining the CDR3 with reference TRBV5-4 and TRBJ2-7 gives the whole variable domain ETGVTQSPTHLIKTRGQQVTLRCSSQSGHNTVSWYQQALGQGPQFIFQYYREEENGRGNFPPRFSGLQFPNYSSELNVNALELDDSALYLCASSLQGTRSYEQYFGPGTRLTVT.

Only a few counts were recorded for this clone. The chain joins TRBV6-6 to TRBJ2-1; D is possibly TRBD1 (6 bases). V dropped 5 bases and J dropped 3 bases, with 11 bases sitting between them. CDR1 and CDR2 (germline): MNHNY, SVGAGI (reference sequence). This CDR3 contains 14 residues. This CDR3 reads CASSPAGVYNEQFF. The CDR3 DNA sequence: TGTGCCAGCAGTCCGGCAGGGGTCTACAATGAGCAGTTCTTC.

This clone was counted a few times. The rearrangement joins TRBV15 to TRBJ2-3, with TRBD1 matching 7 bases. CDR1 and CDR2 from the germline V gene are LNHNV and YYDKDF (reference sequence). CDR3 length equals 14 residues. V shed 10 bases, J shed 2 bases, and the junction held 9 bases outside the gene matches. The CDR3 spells CAIRDRVFTDTQYF. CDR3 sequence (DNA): TGTGCCATACGAGACAGGGTTTTCACAGATACGCAGTATTTT. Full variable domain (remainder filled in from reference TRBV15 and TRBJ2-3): DAMVIQNPRYQVTQFGKPVTLSCSQTLNHNVMYWYQQKSSQAPKLLFHYYDKDFNNEADTPDNFQSRRPNTSFCFLDIRSPGLGDTAMYLCAIRDRVFTDTQYFGPGTRLTVL.

The CDR3 reads CASSPGQTNTGELFF. The CDR3 DNA follows: TGCGCCAGCAGTCCGGGACAGACGAACACCGGGGAGCTGTTTTTT. This sequence joins TRBV5-1 and TRBJ2-2, with 7 nucleotides matching TRBD1. Germline V gives CDR1 SGHRS, CDR2 YFSETQ. The CDR3 totals 15 residues. V was clipped by 5 bases and J by 0 bases; unmatched bases: 4.

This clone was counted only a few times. The CDR3 DNA follows: TGTGCCACGGGGCGGGGGGGGAGCTCCTACGAGCAGTACTTC. Translation: CATGRGGSSYEQYF. V is TRBV15 and J is TRBJ2-7, with 9 bases lining up with TRBD2. With 9 bases clipped from V and 0 bases from J, the junction kept 6 bases outside the gene matches. CDR3 length: 14 residues. CDR1 and CDR2 (germline): LNHNV, YYDKDF (reference sequence). The variable domain in full, completed from reference TRBV15 and TRBJ2-7, reads DAMVIQNPRYQVTQFGKPVTLSCSQTLNHNVMYWYQQKSSQAPKLLFHYYDKDFNNEADTPDNFQSRRPNTSFCFLDIRSPGLGDTAMYLCATGRGGSSYEQYFGPGTRLTVT.

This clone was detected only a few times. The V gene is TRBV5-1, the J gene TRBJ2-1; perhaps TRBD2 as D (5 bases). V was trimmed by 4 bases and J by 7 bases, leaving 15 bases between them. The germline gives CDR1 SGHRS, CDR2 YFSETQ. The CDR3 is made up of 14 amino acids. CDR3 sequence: CASSEQDSGNEQFF. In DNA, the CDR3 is TGCGCCAGCAGCGAGCAGGACTCGGGGAATGAGCAGTTCTTC. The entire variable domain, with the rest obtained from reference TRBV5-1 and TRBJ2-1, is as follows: KAGVTQTPRYLIKTRGQQVTLSCSPISGHRSVSWYQQTPGQGLQFLFEYFSETQRNKGNFPGRFSGRQFSNSRSEMNVSTLELGDSALYLCASSEQDSGNEQFFGPGTRLTVL.

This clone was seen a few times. CDR3: CASSVTSGGAETQYF. The DNA for the CDR3 is TGTGCCAGCAGTGTCACTAGCGGGGGGGCAGAGACCCAGTACTTC. The genes are TRBV2 and TRBJ2-5; 13 bases are shared with TRBD2. In germline, CDR1 is SNHLY, CDR2 FYNNEI. This CDR3 has 15 amino acids. The ends lost 4 bases at V and 4 bases at J; junction bases unmatched: 3. Full variable domain (outside the CDR3, taken from reference TRBV2 and TRBJ2-5): EPEVTQTPSHQVTQMGQEVILRCVPISNHLYFYWYRQILGQKVEFLVSFYNNEISEKSEIFDDQFSVERPDGSNFTLKIRSTKLEDSAMYFCASSVTSGGAETQYFGPGTRLLVL.

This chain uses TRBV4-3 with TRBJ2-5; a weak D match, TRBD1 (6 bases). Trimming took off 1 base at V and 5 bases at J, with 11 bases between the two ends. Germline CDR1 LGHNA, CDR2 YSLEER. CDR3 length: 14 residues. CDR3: CASSQGQGWETQYF. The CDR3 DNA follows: TGCGCCAGCAGCCAAGGGCAGGGGTGGGAGACCCAGTACTTC.

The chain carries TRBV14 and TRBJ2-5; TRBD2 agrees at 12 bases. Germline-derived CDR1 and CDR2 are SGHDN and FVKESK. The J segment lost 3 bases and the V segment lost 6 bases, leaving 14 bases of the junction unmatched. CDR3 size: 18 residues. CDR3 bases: TGTGCCAGCAGTCCGACTAGCGGGAGAAGAGAGGGGAAAGAGACCCAGTACTTC. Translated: CASSPTSGRREGKETQYF.

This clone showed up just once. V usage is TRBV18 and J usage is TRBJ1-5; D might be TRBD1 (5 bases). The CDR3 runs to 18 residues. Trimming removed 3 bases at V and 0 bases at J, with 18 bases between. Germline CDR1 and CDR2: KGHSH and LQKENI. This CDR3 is CASSPTDWGGPSNQPQHF. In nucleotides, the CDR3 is TGTGCCAGCTCACCTACCGATTGGGGGGGACCTAGCAATCAGCCCCAGCATTTT.

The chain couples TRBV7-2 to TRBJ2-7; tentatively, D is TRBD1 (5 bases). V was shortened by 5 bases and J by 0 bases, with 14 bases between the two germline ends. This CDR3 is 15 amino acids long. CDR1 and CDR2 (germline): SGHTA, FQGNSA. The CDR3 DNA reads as TGTGCCAGCAGCGTAGGACATGGAACCTCCTACGAGCAGTACTTC. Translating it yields CASSVGHGTSYEQYF.

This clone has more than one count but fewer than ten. The CDR3 sequence is CASSINRVASGYTF. The DNA for the CDR3 is TGTGCCAGTAGTATTAACAGGGTGGCGAGCGGCTACACCTTC. The chain joins TRBV19 to TRBJ1-2; perhaps TRBD1 as D (6 bases). The length of the CDR3 is 14 residues. Germline lookup yields CDR1 LNHDA and CDR2 SQIVND (reference sequence). V was pared by 3 bases and J by 8 bases, with 16 bases between.

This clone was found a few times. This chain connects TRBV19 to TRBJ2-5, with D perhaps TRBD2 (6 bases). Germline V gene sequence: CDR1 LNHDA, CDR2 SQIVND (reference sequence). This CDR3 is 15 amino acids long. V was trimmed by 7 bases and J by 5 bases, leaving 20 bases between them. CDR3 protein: CASNPGVQVGETQYF. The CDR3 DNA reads TGTGCCAGTAATCCGGGAGTTCAAGTGGGGGAGACCCAGTACTTC.

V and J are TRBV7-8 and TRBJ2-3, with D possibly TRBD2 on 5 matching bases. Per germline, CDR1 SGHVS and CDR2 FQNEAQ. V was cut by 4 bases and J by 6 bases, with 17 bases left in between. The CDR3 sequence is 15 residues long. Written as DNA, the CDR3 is TGTGCCAGCAGCTGGAGGCTCCAGAAGGCGGATACGCAGTATTTT. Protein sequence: CASSWRLQKADTQYF.

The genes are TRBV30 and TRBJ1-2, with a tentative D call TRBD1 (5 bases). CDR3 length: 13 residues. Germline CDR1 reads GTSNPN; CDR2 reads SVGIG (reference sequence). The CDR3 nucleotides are TGTGCGTACGGGGGACCCGGGGACTATGGCTACACCTTC. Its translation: CAYGGPGDYGYTF. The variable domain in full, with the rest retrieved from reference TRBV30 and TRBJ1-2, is SQTIHQWPATLVQPVGSPLSLECTVEGTSNPNLYWYRQAAGRGLQLLFYSVGIGQISSEVPQNLSASRPQDRQFILSSKKLLLSDSGFYLCAYGGPGDYGYTFGSGTRLTVV.

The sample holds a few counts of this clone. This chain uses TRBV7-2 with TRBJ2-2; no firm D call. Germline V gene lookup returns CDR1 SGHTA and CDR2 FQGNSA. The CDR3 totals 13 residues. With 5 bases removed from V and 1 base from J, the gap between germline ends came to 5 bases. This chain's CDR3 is CASSPQNTGELFF. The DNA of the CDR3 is TGTGCCAGCAGCCCACAGAACACCGGGGAGCTGTTTTTT.

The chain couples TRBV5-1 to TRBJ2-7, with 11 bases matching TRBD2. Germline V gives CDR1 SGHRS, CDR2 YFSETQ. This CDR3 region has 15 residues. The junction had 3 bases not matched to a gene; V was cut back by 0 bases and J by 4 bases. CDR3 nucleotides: TGCGCCAGCAGCTTGGTCCTAGCGGGGGGATACGAGCAGTACTTC. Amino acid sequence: CASSLVLAGGYEQYF.

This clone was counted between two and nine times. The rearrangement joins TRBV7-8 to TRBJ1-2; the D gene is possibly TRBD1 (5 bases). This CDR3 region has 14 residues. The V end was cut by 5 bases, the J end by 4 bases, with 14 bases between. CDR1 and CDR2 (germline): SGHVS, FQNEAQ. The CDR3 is CASSPETASYGYTF. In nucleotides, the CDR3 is TGTGCCAGCAGCCCGGAGACAGCTTCCTATGGCTACACCTTC.

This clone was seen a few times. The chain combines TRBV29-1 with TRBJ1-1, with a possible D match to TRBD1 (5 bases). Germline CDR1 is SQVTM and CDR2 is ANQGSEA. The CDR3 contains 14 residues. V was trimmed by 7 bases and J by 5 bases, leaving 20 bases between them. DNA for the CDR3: TGCAGCGGGGCGTGGGGGATGGGGAGGACTGAAGCTTTCTTT. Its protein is CSGAWGMGRTEAFF.

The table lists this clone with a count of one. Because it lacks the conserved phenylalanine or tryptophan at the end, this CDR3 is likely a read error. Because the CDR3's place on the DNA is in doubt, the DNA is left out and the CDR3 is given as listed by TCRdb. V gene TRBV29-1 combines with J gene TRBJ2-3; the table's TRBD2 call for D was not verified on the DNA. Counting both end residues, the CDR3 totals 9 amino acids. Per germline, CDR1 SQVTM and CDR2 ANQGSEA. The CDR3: CSALAGTDI.

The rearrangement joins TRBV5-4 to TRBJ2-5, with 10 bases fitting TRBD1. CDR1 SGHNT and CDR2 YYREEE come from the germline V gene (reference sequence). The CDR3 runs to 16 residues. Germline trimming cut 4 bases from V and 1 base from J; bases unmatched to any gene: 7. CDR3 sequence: CASSHSGTGAQETQYF. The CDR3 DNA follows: TGTGCCAGCAGCCATTCCGGGACAGGGGCCCAAGAGACCCAGTACTTC.

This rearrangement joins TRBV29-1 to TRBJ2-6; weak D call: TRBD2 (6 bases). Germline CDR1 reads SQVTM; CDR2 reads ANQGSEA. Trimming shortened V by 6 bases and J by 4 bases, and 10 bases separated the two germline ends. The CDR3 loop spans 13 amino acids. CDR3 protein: CSVGDSGANVLTF. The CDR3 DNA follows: TGCAGCGTCGGGGACTCCGGGGCCAACGTCCTGACTTTC. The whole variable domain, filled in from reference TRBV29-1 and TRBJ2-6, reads SAVISQKPSRDICQRGTSLTIQCQVDSQVTMMFWYRQQPGQSLTLIATANQGSEATYESGFVIDKFPISRPNLTFSTLTVSNMSPEDSSIYLCSVGDSGANVLTFGAGSRLTVL.

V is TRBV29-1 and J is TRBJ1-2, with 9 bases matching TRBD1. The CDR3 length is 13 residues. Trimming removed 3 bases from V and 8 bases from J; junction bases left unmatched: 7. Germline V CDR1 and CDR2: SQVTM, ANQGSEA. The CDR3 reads CSVDGGTGNGYTF. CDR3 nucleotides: TGCAGCGTTGACGGCGGGACAGGGAACGGCTACACCTTC. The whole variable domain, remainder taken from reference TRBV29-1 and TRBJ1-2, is SAVISQKPSRDICQRGTSLTIQCQVDSQVTMMFWYRQQPGQSLTLIATANQGSEATYESGFVIDKFPISRPNLTFSTLTVSNMSPEDSSIYLCSVDGGTGNGYTFGSGTRLTVV.

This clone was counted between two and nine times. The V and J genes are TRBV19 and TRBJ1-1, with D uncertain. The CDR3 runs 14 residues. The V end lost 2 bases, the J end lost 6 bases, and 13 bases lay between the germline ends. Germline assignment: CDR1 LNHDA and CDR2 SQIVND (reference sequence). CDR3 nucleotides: TGTGCCAGTAGTATATCTCCTTCCTCGGCTGAAGCTTTCTTT. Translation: CASSISPSSAEAFF.

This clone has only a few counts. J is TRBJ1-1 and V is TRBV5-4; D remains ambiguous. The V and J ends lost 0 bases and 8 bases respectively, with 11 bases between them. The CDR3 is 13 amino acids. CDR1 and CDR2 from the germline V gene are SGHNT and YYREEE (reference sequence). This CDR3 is CASSLAGISEAFF. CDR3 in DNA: TGTGCCAGCAGCTTGGCGGGGATTTCAGAAGCTTTCTTT.